Listed here are 10 T cell receptor beta chains from one sample, sequenced in a study of blood T cell repertoires in COVID-19. Sequenced by immunoSEQ multiplex PCR; TCRdb stores in-frame clones only, minus some. The top ten hold around 5% of the sample, which has 120,000 to 150,000 clones, more than 75% seen once. The sequenced sample consisted of peripheral blood. All receptors derive from a human donor in a cohort sampled during active COVID-19.

This chain links TRBV3-1 (or the pseudogene TRBV3-2) with TRBJ1-2, with a tentative D call TRBD1 (5 bases). Germline CDR1 and CDR2: LGHDT and YNNKEL (reference sequence). Trimming removed 1 base at V and 1 base at J, with 7 bases between. This CDR3 has 14 residues. DNA for the CDR3: TGTGCCAGCAGCCAAGGACAGTATAACTATGGCTACACCTTC. Protein product: CASSQGQYNYGYTF.

The chain carries TRBV19 and TRBJ1-4; D perhaps matches TRBD1 (6 bases). The CDR3 contains 14 residues. The V and J ends lost 10 bases and 2 bases respectively, with 14 bases between them. Per germline, CDR1 LNHDA and CDR2 SQIVND (reference sequence). This CDR3 is CATKKDSTNEKLFF. The CDR3 DNA sequence: TGTGCCACCAAGAAGGACAGTACTAATGAAAAACTGTTTTTT.

J is TRBJ1-5 and V is TRBV6-1; D is ambiguous. The CDR3 length is 13 residues. The V gene lost 3 bases and the J gene lost 4 bases, with 7 bases spanning the gap. In germline, CDR1 is MNHNS, CDR2 SASEGT. CDR3 sequence: CASSDLRNQPQHF. Here the CDR3 DNA reads TGTGCCAGCAGTGATCTAAGAAATCAGCCCCAGCATTTT.

This sequence joins TRBV4-1 and TRBJ1-2, with D perhaps matching TRBD1 (5 bases). V was cut by 2 bases and J by 0 bases, with 13 bases left in between. Germline values: CDR1 MGHRA, CDR2 YSYEKL. The CDR3 is 16 amino acids. In DNA, the CDR3 is TGCGCCAGCAGCCAACCAGATCTACAGGCTAACTATGGCTACACCTTC. It translates to CASSQPDLQANYGYTF.

J is TRBJ2-2 and V is TRBV6-2 or TRBV6-3; D is possibly TRBD1 (6 bases). CDR3 size: 14 residues. The germline V gene has CDR1 MNHEY and CDR2 SVGEGT. Trimming shortened V by 2 bases and J by 6 bases, and 10 bases separated the two germline ends. For the CDR3, the DNA is TGTGCCAGCAGTTACCATGGGACACCCGGGGAGCTGTTTTTT. Amino acid sequence: CASSYHGTPGELFF.

This clone was counted a single time. The CDR3 is CASSRTSVSTDTQYF. The CDR3 bases are TGTGCCAGCTCGCGTACTAGCGTGAGCACAGATACGCAGTATTTT. The chain joins TRBV19 to TRBJ2-3; 7 nucleotides match TRBD2. The CDR3 totals 15 residues. Germline loops: CDR1 LNHDA, CDR2 SQIVND (reference sequence). The V segment lost 9 bases and the J segment 0 bases; nucleotides outside the gene matches: 9.

The V call is TRBV6-5, the J call TRBJ1-6; D gene ambiguous. The CDR3 sequence is 14 residues long. Per the germline V gene, CDR1 is MNHEY and CDR2 is SVGAGI. Trimming cost V 4 bases and J 4 bases, with 8 bases left between them. CDR3 protein: CASSSQKYNSPLHF. The CDR3 region has the DNA TGTGCCAGCAGTTCACAGAAATATAATTCACCCCTCCACTTT.

This clone appeared once. This rearrangement joins TRBV28 to TRBJ2-7; 12 bases are shared with TRBD2. CDR1 and CDR2 from the germline V gene are MDHEN and SYDVKM. The CDR3 extends over 14 amino acids. J gave up 2 bases and V 6 bases, and 2 bases lay outside the gene matches. This CDR3 is CASSLAGGPYEQYV. The DNA for the CDR3 is TGTGCCAGCAGCCTAGCGGGAGGGCCCTACGAGCAGTACGTC.

The rearrangement links TRBV5-4 to TRBJ2-3; 8 bases are a match to TRBD2. Germline values: CDR1 SGHNT, CDR2 YYREEE (reference sequence). This CDR3 is built from 14 residues. The J segment lost 4 bases and the V segment lost 4 bases, leaving 5 bases of the junction unmatched. The CDR3 here is CASSPTSVPDTQYF. CDR3 DNA: TGTGCCAGCAGCCCGACTAGCGTCCCAGATACGCAGTATTTT.

The rearrangement uses TRBV3-1 (or the pseudogene TRBV3-2) and TRBJ1-2; no reliable D call. Germline values: CDR1 LGHDT, CDR2 YNNKEL (reference sequence). The CDR3 sequence is 14 residues long. Trimming removed 1 base from V and 8 bases from J, with 14 bases in between. The DNA of the CDR3 is TGTGCCAGCAGCCAAGGGGGTTCCGAGGGAGGCTACACCTTC. Translation gives CASSQGGSEGGYTF.